This T cell receptor (beta chain) emerged from a study of T-cell reconstitution after alpha-beta-depleted transplantation in children. The CDR3 length is 13 residues. V trimming: 2 bases; J trimming: 7 bases; junction bases outside the gene matches: 6. Germline CDR1 is GTSNPN and CDR2 is SVGIG (reference sequence). TCRbeta library construction was performed incorporating unique molecular identifiers. TCRdb ran MiXCR on the PCR reads and lists one entry per CDR3 protein. The sample yields roughly 220,000 distinct CDR3 sequences, 9.7% seen once. The TCR comes from a human donor who donated a stem cell graft to a child with SCID. Sequencing was performed on PBMCs from the stem cell graft donor, taken from the stem cell graft. The chain employs TRBV30 and TRBJ2-3, with 7 bases matching TRBD1. For the CDR3, the DNA is TGTGCCTGGAGTAAGACAGGGCAAAATACGCAGTATTTT. Amino acid sequence: CAWSKTGQNTQYF.